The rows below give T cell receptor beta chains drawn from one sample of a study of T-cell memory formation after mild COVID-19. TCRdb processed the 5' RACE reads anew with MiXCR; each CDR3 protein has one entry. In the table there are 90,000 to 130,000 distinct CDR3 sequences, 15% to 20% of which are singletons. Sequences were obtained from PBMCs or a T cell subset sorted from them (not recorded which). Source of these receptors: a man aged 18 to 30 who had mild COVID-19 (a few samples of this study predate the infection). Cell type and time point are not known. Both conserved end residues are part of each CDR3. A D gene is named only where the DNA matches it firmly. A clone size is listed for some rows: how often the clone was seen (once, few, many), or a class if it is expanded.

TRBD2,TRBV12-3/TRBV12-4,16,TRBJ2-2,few,CASSLFGGGPTGELFF,TGTGCCAGCAGTTTATTCGGCGGGGGACCCACCGGGGAGCTGTTTTTT
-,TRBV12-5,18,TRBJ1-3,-,CASGRTEESSSSGNTIYF,TGTGCTAGTGGTCGGACCGAAGAGAGCTCAAGCTCTGGAAACACCATATATTTT
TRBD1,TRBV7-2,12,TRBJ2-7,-,CASSLQGVGQYF,TGTGCCAGCAGCTTACAGGGGGTTGGGCAGTACTTC
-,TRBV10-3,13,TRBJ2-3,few,CAIRTGSTDTQYF,TGTGCCATCAGGACGGGCAGCACAGATACGCAGTATTTT
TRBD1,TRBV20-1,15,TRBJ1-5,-,CSADIRQGWDQPQHF,TGCAGTGCCGACATACGACAGGGCTGGGATCAGCCCCAGCATTTT
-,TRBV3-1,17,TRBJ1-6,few,CASSQKDGLSYNSPLHF,TGTGCCAGCAGCCAGAAGGACGGACTCTCCTATAATTCACCCCTCCACTTT
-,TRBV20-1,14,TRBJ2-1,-,CSATRDFRDNEQFF,TGCAGTGCAACCCGGGACTTCCGTGACAATGAGCAGTTCTTC
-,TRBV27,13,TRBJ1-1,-,CASSSRLITEAFF,TGTGCCAGCAGTTCCCGCCTTATCACTGAAGCTTTCTTT
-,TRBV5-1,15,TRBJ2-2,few,CASSLSPVNTGELFF,TGCGCCAGCAGCCTCTCCCCCGTTAACACCGGGGAGCTGTTTTTT
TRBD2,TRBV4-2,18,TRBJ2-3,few,CASSQDRRGGLWADTQYF,TGTGCCAGCAGCCAAGATAGGCGGGGGGGCCTGTGGGCAGATACGCAGTATTTT
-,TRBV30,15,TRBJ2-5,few,CAWSQQGSRGRDKYF,TGTGCCTGGAGTCAACAGGGATCCCGGGGGAGAGACAAGTACTTC
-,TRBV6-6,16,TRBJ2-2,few,CASREFEGLGTGELFF,TGTGCCAGCAGGGAATTCGAGGGGTTGGGCACCGGGGAGCTGTTTTTT
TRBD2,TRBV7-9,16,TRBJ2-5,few,CASSQGLAGVQETQYF,TGTGCCAGCAGCCAGGGACTAGCGGGGGTCCAAGAGACCCAGTACTTC
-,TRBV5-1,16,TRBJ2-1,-,CASSYRQLSSYNEQFF,TGCGCCAGCAGCTACCGACAGCTAAGCTCCTACAATGAGCAGTTCTTC
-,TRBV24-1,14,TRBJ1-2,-,CATSDFPRSYGYTF,TGTGCCACCAGTGATTTCCCTCGATCCTATGGCTACACCTTC
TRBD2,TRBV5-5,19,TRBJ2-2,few,CASSRGPGLAGAPAGELFF,TGTGCCAGCAGCCGAGGACCGGGACTAGCGGGGGCCCCAGCCGGGGAGCTGTTTTTT
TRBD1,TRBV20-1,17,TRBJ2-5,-,CSAILQGVQGASETQYF,TGCAGTGCTATACTTCAGGGGGTACAGGGGGCTTCAGAGACCCAGTACTTC
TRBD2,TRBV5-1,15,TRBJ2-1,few,CASSRIRGGRIEQFF,TGCGCCAGCAGCCGGATTCGGGGGGGCCGGATTGAGCAGTTCTTC
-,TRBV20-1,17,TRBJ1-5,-,CSARDGLRFNSNQPQHF,TGCAGTGCTAGAGACGGACTCAGGTTCAATAGCAATCAGCCCCAGCATTTT
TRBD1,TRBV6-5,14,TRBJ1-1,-,CASSYSGGWTEAFF,TGTGCCAGCAGTTATTCAGGGGGCTGGACTGAAGCTTTCTTT
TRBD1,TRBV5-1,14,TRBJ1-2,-,CASSPGQRDDGYTF,TGCGCCAGCAGCCCGGGACAGCGGGATGATGGCTACACCTTC
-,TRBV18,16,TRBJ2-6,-,CASIQLHLPGANVLTF,TGTGCCAGCATACAATTGCACTTGCCTGGGGCCAACGTCCTGACTTTC
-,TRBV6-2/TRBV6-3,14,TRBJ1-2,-,CASRGTGRDYGYTF,TGTGCCAGCAGAGGGACGGGACGAGACTATGGCTACACCTTC
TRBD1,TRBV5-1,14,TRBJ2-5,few,CASSSQGAWETQYF,TGCGCCAGCAGCTCACAGGGGGCCTGGGAGACCCAGTACTTC
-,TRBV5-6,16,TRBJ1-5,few,CASSVTGFGGNQPQHF,TGTGCCAGCAGCGTAACGGGATTTGGGGGCAATCAGCCCCAGCATTTT
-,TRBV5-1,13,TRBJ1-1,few,CASRPDPNTEAFF,TGCGCCAGCAGACCGGACCCCAACACTGAAGCTTTCTTT
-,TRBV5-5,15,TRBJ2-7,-,CASSLAGAVAYEQYF,TGTGCCAGCAGCTTGGCCGGGGCGGTTGCATACGAGCAGTACTTC
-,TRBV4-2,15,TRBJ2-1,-,CASSQDRASSNEQFF,TGTGCCAGCAGCCAAGATAGGGCCAGTTCCAATGAGCAGTTCTTC
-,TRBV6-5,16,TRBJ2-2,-,CASSYRGRIGTGELFF,TGTGCCAGCAGTTACCGGGGCAGGATTGGGACCGGGGAGCTGTTTTTT
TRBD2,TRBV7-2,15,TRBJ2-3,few,CASSRGLAYTDTQYF,TGTGCCAGCAGCAGGGGACTAGCGTACACAGATACGCAGTATTTT
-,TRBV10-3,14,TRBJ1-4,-,CAITQPVEGEKLFF,TGTGCCATCACCCAGCCTGTGGAGGGTGAAAAACTGTTTTTT
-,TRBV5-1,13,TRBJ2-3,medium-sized,CASPPRGPDTQYF,TGCGCCAGCCCCCCCCGGGGCCCAGATACGCAGTATTTT
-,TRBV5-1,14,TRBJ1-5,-,CASSLDSPHQPQHF,TGCGCCAGCAGCTTGGACAGTCCTCATCAGCCCCAGCATTTT
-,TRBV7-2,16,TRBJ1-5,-,CASSFMGGGSNQPQHF,TGTGCCAGCAGCTTTATGGGAGGGGGAAGCAATCAGCCCCAGCATTTT
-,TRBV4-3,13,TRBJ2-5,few,CASSQGREETQYF,TGCGCCAGCAGCCAGGGTAGAGAGGAGACCCAGTACTTC
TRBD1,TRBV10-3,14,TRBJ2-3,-,CATRQGTSTDTQYF,TGTGCCACCAGACAGGGCACTAGCACAGATACGCAGTATTTT
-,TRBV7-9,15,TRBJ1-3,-,CASSPGPNSGNTIYF,TGTGCCAGCAGCCCGGGACCGAACTCTGGAAACACCATATATTTT
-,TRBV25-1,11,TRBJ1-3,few,CASQLSDTIYF,TGTGCCAGCCAACTATCCGATACCATATATTTT
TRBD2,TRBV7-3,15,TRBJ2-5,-,CASSLTSGAFETQYF,TGTGCCAGCAGTTTGACTAGCGGGGCTTTTGAGACCCAGTACTTC
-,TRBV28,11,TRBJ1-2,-,CASTSGNGYTF,TGTGCCAGCACATCAGGGAATGGCTACACCTTC
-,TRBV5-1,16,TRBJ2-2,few,CASSPAGQLDTGELFF,TGCGCCAGCAGCCCCGCGGGACAATTGGACACCGGGGAGCTGTTTTTT
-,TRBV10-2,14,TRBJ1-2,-,CASSESDIDYGYTF,TGCGCCAGCAGTGAGTCCGACATCGACTATGGCTACACCTTC
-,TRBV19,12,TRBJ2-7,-,CASSTGSYEQYF,TGTGCCAGTAGTACAGGATCCTACGAGCAGTACTTC
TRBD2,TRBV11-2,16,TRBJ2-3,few,CASSLVGLASTDTQYF,TGTGCCAGCAGCTTAGTGGGACTAGCGAGCACAGATACGCAGTATTTT
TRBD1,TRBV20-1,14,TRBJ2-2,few,CSASRGSDTGELFF,TGCAGTGCGAGCAGGGGGTCCGACACCGGGGAGCTGTTTTTT
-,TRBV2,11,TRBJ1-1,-,CASSVLGEAFF,TGTGCCAGCAGTGTCCTGGGAGAAGCTTTCTTT
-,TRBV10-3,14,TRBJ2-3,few,CAISVGGADDTQYF,TGTGCCATCAGTGTAGGGGGGGCTGATGATACGCAGTATTTT
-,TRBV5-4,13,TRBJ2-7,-,CASSLDGVNEQYF,TGTGCCAGCAGCTTGGATGGGGTTAACGAGCAGTACTTC
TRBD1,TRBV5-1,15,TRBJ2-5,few,CASSSTGTGEETQYF,TGCGCCAGCAGCAGTACCGGGACAGGAGAAGAGACCCAGTACTTC
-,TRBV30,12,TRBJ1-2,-,CAWTRSLVSYTF,TGTGCCTGGACCCGTAGTCTAGTGAGCTACACCTTC
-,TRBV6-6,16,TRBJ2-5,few,CASSLFGDTGGETQYF,TGTGCCAGCAGTCTTTTCGGTGATACAGGTGGGGAGACCCAGTACTTC
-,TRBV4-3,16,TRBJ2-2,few,CASSQVVRKGTGELFF,TGCGCCAGCAGCCAAGTCGTACGAAAAGGGACCGGGGAGCTGTTTTTT
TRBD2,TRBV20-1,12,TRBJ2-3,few,CSARYTSVTQYF,TGCAGTGCTAGATATACTAGCGTTACGCAGTATTTT
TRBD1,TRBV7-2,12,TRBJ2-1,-,CASSPQGAEQFF,TGTGCCAGCAGCCCGCAGGGGGCTGAGCAGTTCTTC
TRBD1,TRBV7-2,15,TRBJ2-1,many,CASSFRDSPTNEQFF,TGTGCCAGCAGCTTCAGGGACAGCCCGACAAATGAGCAGTTCTTC